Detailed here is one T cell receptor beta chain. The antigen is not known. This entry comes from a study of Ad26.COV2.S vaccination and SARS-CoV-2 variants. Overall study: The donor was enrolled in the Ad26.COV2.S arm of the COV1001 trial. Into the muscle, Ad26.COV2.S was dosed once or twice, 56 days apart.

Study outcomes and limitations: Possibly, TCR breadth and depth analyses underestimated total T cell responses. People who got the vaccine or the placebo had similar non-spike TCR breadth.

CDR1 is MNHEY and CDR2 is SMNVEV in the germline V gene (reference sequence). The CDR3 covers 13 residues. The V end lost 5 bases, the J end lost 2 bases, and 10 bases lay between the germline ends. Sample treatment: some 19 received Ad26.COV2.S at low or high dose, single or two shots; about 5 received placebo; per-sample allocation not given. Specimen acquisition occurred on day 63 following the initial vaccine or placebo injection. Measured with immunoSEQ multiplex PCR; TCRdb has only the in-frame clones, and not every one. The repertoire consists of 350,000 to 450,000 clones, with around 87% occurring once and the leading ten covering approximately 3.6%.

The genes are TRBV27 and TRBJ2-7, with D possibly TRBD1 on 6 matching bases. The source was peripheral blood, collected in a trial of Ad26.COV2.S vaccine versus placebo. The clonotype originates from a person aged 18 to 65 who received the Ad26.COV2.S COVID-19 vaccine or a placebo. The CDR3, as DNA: TGTGCCAGCAGTCACAGGGAACCCTACGAGCAGTACTTC. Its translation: CASSHREPYEQYF.